The sequence of this TCR beta chain was determined in a study of shared clonotypes between healthy human individuals. The study, taken as a whole, reports: Sampling included only blood; tissue repertoires likely differ.

Concerning this clone itself: Its target is unknown.

TCRdb keeps only in-frame clones here, not all; method: immunoSEQ multiplex PCR. The table includes 1,400,000 or so clones, approximately 98.5% detected once. Material: naive CD4+ T cells sorted from blood. Regarding subset: CD45RA+ positively selected. This TCR derives from a man in his thirties or forties in good health.

The CDR3 DNA follows: TGTGCCAGCAGGTATCGGGGCAGTAGCTCCTACAATGAGCAGTTCTTC. It is translated as CASRYRGSSSYNEQFF. V usage is TRBV11-2 and J usage is TRBJ2-1; tentatively, D is TRBD1 or TRBD2 (5 bases each). V was shortened by 6 bases and J by 0 bases, with 15 bases between the two germline ends. This CDR3 is 16 amino acids long. Germline-derived CDR1 and CDR2 are SGHAT and FQNNGV.